This T cell receptor (beta chain) was identified during a study of cytomegalovirus exposure and HLA in healthy donors. Findings and caveats of the study: Sequencing likely caused a cluster of highly shared sequence variants.

The primer mix had 60 Vbeta and 13 Jbeta primers. TCRdb's table, derived via immunoSEQ multiplex PCR, lists solely in-frame clones and lacks some. The data show about 120,000 clones, approximately 80% seen once. CDR1 and CDR2 from the germline V gene are MGHRA and YSYEKL. This CDR3 region has 14 residues. After removal of 5 bases from V and 1 base from J, the junction contained 4 bases not matched to a gene. To note about this clone: The antigen remains unidentified.

The TCR sequence derives from a man between 35 and 55 years old in good health and CMV-seropositive. The genes are TRBV4-1 and TRBJ2-7; 8 positions agree with TRBD1. Sequenced material: PBMCs. CDR3 DNA sequence: TGCGCCAGCAGCTCTGGACAGGGATCCTACGAGCAGTACTTC. Its translation: CASSSGQGSYEQYF.